The rows below give T cell receptor beta chains drawn from one sample of a study of shared clonotypes between healthy human individuals. TCRdb's table, derived via immunoSEQ multiplex PCR, lists solely in-frame clones and lacks some. Of 760,000 or so clones listed, about 96% are singletons. The sample was naive CD8+ T cells sorted from blood. The origin of the receptors is a man aged 30 to 39 in good health. Both conserved end residues are part of each CDR3. D genes are given only for firm matches. Expanded clones are given a class, and other clones once, few, many or no size at all.

clone_size: .
v_call: TRBV11-2
d_call: TRBD1
j_call: TRBJ1-2
cdr3_aa: CASKGGTGNYGYTF
cdr3_nt: TGTGCCAGCAAAGGAGGGACAGGGAACTATGGCTACACCTTC

clone_size: .
v_call: TRBV27
d_call: TRBD1
j_call: TRBJ1-1
cdr3_aa: CASSLDRGGTEAFF
cdr3_nt: TGTGCCAGCAGTTTAGACAGGGGAGGGACTGAAGCTTTCTTT

clone_size: .
v_call: TRBV27
d_call: .
j_call: TRBJ1-2
cdr3_aa: CASSPLNDYGYTF
cdr3_nt: TGTGCCAGCAGTCCCCTCAACGACTATGGCTACACCTTC

clone_size: .
v_call: TRBV28
d_call: .
j_call: TRBJ2-1
cdr3_aa: CASTRTISAEQFF
cdr3_nt: TGTGCCAGCACCCGGACTATATCTGCTGAGCAGTTCTTC

clone_size: .
v_call: TRBV29-1
d_call: .
j_call: TRBJ2-1
cdr3_aa: CSVPRDEYNEQFF
cdr3_nt: TGCAGCGTTCCCCGGGACGAGTACAATGAGCAGTTCTTC

clone_size: .
v_call: TRBV15
d_call: .
j_call: TRBJ1-2
cdr3_aa: CATSWGEVLRSGYTF
cdr3_nt: TGTGCCACCAGCTGGGGAGAGGTATTGCGGTCTGGCTACACCTTC

clone_size: .
v_call: TRBV11-2
d_call: .
j_call: TRBJ2-7
cdr3_aa: CASSLGFRGGYEQYF
cdr3_nt: TGTGCCAGCAGCTTAGGCTTTAGGGGCGGCTACGAGCAGTACTTC

clone_size: .
v_call: TRBV7-9
d_call: .
j_call: TRBJ2-1
cdr3_aa: CASGVVGLGDDEQFF
cdr3_nt: TGTGCCAGCGGGGTCGTTGGGCTGGGAGACGATGAGCAGTTCTTC

clone_size: .
v_call: TRBV27
d_call: .
j_call: TRBJ2-7
cdr3_aa: CATRGEPYEQYF
cdr3_nt: TGTGCCACCCGGGGAGAACCCTACGAGCAGTACTTC

clone_size: .
v_call: TRBV19
d_call: TRBD1
j_call: TRBJ1-1
cdr3_aa: CASSTAVETGAYTEAFF
cdr3_nt: TGTGCCAGTAGCACCGCAGTGGAGACAGGGGCTTACACTGAAGCTTTCTTT

clone_size: .
v_call: TRBV7-9
d_call: .
j_call: TRBJ2-1
cdr3_aa: CASSFVGGEQFF
cdr3_nt: TGTGCCAGCAGCTTTGTTGGGGGGGAGCAGTTCTTC

clone_size: .
v_call: TRBV27
d_call: .
j_call: TRBJ2-1
cdr3_aa: CASSDLLGLREQFF
cdr3_nt: TGTGCCAGCAGCGACCTCCTCGGACTGCGGGAGCAGTTCTTC

clone_size: .
v_call: TRBV9
d_call: TRBD2
j_call: TRBJ2-1
cdr3_aa: CASSPHGRHEQFF
cdr3_nt: TGTGCCAGCAGCCCCCACGGGAGGCATGAGCAGTTCTTC

clone_size: .
v_call: TRBV5-5
d_call: .
j_call: TRBJ1-5
cdr3_aa: CASSQRLLSNQPQHF
cdr3_nt: TGTGCCAGCAGCCAACGGTTGCTTAGCAATCAGCCCCAGCATTTT

clone_size: .
v_call: TRBV27
d_call: .
j_call: TRBJ2-7
cdr3_aa: CASSATGSEQYF
cdr3_nt: TGTGCCAGCAGTGCTACAGGGTCCGAGCAGTACTTC

clone_size: .
v_call: TRBV7-2
d_call: .
j_call: TRBJ2-5
cdr3_aa: CASSLGSGRQGGETQYF
cdr3_nt: TGTGCCAGCAGCTTAGGGAGCGGGAGACAGGGAGGGGAGACCCAGTACTTC

clone_size: .
v_call: TRBV2
d_call: .
j_call: TRBJ1-1
cdr3_aa: CASSERGTGTEAFF
cdr3_nt: TGTGCCAGCAGTGAAAGAGGTACGGGCACTGAAGCTTTCTTT

clone_size: .
v_call: TRBV10-3
d_call: .
j_call: TRBJ1-1
cdr3_aa: CAIRRNTGMNTEAFF
cdr3_nt: TGTGCCATCAGACGCAATACAGGGATGAACACTGAAGCTTTCTTT

clone_size: .
v_call: TRBV30
d_call: TRBD2
j_call: TRBJ2-1
cdr3_aa: CAWSKMGLAGQMVNEQFF
cdr3_nt: TGTGCCTGGAGTAAGATGGGACTAGCGGGACAGATGGTGAATGAGCAGTTCTTC

clone_size: .
v_call: TRBV11-2
d_call: .
j_call: TRBJ2-7
cdr3_aa: CASSLVGSSYEQYF
cdr3_nt: TGTGCCAGCAGCTTAGTCGGCAGCTCCTACGAGCAGTACTTC

clone_size: .
v_call: TRBV7-9
d_call: .
j_call: TRBJ2-7
cdr3_aa: CASSLASQGLYEQYF
cdr3_nt: TGTGCCAGCAGCTTAGCTTCCCAGGGGTTATACGAGCAGTACTTC

clone_size: .
v_call: TRBV6-1
d_call: .
j_call: TRBJ2-7
cdr3_aa: CASRFGTPTYEQYF
cdr3_nt: TGTGCCAGCAGGTTCGGGACGCCAACCTACGAGCAGTACTTC

clone_size: .
v_call: TRBV5-1
d_call: .
j_call: TRBJ2-7
cdr3_aa: CASSLYRAYEQYF
cdr3_nt: TGCGCCAGCAGCTTGTACAGGGCCTACGAGCAGTACTTC

clone_size: once
v_call: TRBV7-9
d_call: TRBD1
j_call: TRBJ2-2
cdr3_aa: CASSPWTGATGELFF
cdr3_nt: TGTGCCAGCAGCCCCTGGACAGGGGCCACCGGGGAGCTGTTTTTT

clone_size: .
v_call: TRBV10-1
d_call: TRBD1
j_call: TRBJ1-5
cdr3_aa: CANDPRRDSSSNQPQHF
cdr3_nt: TGCGCCAACGATCCCAGGAGGGACAGCTCGAGCAATCAGCCCCAGCATTTT

clone_size: .
v_call: TRBV27
d_call: .
j_call: TRBJ2-1
cdr3_aa: CASSLGPGTEQFF
cdr3_nt: TGTGCCAGCAGTTTAGGCCCGGGGACTGAGCAGTTCTTC

clone_size: .
v_call: TRBV5-5
d_call: .
j_call: TRBJ2-1
cdr3_aa: CASSSESMEQFF
cdr3_nt: TGTGCCAGCAGCTCCGAGAGTATGGAGCAGTTCTTC

clone_size: .
v_call: TRBV6-1
d_call: TRBD2
j_call: TRBJ2-7
cdr3_aa: CASSGPGLAGLDVYEQYF
cdr3_nt: TGTGCCAGCAGTGGTCCGGGACTAGCGGGTCTCGACGTCTACGAGCAGTACTTC

clone_size: .
v_call: TRBV28
d_call: .
j_call: TRBJ2-2
cdr3_aa: CASSLNLLGDTGELFF
cdr3_nt: TGTGCCAGCAGTTTAAATCTTCTAGGTGACACCGGGGAGCTGTTTTTT

clone_size: .
v_call: TRBV28
d_call: .
j_call: TRBJ1-2
cdr3_aa: CASSLPGVVRDGYTF
cdr3_nt: TGTGCCAGCAGTTTGCCCGGGGTCGTCCGCGATGGCTACACCTTC

clone_size: .
v_call: TRBV19
d_call: TRBD2
j_call: TRBJ2-2
cdr3_aa: CASSGGTSVNTGELFF
cdr3_nt: TGTGCCAGTAGTGGGGGGACTAGCGTCAACACCGGGGAGCTGTTTTTT

clone_size: .
v_call: TRBV28
d_call: TRBD1
j_call: TRBJ2-1
cdr3_aa: CASSYDRVYNEQFF
cdr3_nt: TGTGCCAGCAGTTATGACAGGGTCTACAATGAGCAGTTCTTC

clone_size: .
v_call: TRBV9
d_call: TRBD2
j_call: TRBJ2-5
cdr3_aa: CASSVGLAGERETQYF
cdr3_nt: TGTGCCAGCAGCGTAGGTTTAGCGGGAGAGAGGGAGACCCAGTACTTC

clone_size: .
v_call: TRBV9
d_call: TRBD1
j_call: TRBJ1-2
cdr3_aa: CASSARRDRGSYGYTF
cdr3_nt: TGTGCCAGCAGCGCGAGACGGGACAGGGGAAGCTATGGCTACACCTTC

clone_size: .
v_call: TRBV5-1
d_call: .
j_call: TRBJ2-7
cdr3_aa: CASSVGLQYEQYF
cdr3_nt: TGCGCCAGCAGCGTGGGACTGCAGTACGAGCAGTACTTC

clone_size: .
v_call: TRBV9
d_call: TRBD1
j_call: TRBJ2-7
cdr3_aa: CASSVGGQGYEQYF
cdr3_nt: TGTGCCAGCAGCGTAGGGGGACAGGGTTACGAGCAGTACTTC

clone_size: .
v_call: TRBV6-6
d_call: .
j_call: TRBJ2-7
cdr3_aa: CATSGVSYEQYF
cdr3_nt: TGTGCCACCTCAGGGGTTTCCTACGAGCAGTACTTC

clone_size: .
v_call: TRBV6-5
d_call: .
j_call: TRBJ2-1
cdr3_aa: CASSHDSNEQFF
cdr3_nt: TGTGCCAGCAGTCACGATAGTAATGAGCAGTTCTTC

clone_size: .
v_call: TRBV19
d_call: .
j_call: TRBJ1-3
cdr3_aa: CASSSRQDSGNTIYF
cdr3_nt: TGTGCCAGTAGTAGTCGACAGGACTCTGGAAACACCATATATTTT

clone_size: .
v_call: TRBV28
d_call: TRBD1
j_call: TRBJ1-4
cdr3_aa: CASSPDFPTGGKGDEKLFF
cdr3_nt: TGTGCCAGCAGTCCAGACTTTCCGACAGGGGGCAAGGGAGATGAAAAACTGTTTTTT

clone_size: .
v_call: TRBV29-1
d_call: .
j_call: TRBJ2-7
cdr3_aa: CSVEVPGASYEQYF
cdr3_nt: TGCAGCGTTGAAGTTCCAGGGGCTTCCTACGAGCAGTACTTC

clone_size: .
v_call: TRBV9
d_call: TRBD2
j_call: TRBJ2-1
cdr3_aa: CASSASGRGDEQFF
cdr3_nt: TGTGCCAGCAGCGCTAGCGGGAGGGGGGATGAGCAGTTCTTC

clone_size: .
v_call: TRBV29-1
d_call: .
j_call: TRBJ2-3
cdr3_aa: CSVEDLTSSQSTDTQYF
cdr3_nt: TGCAGCGTTGAAGATCTCACTAGCTCTCAGAGTACAGATACGCAGTATTTT

clone_size: .
v_call: TRBV7-2
d_call: .
j_call: TRBJ1-1
cdr3_aa: CASSLPGHGDMNTEAFF
cdr3_nt: TGTGCCAGCAGCTTACCGGGACACGGTGACATGAACACTGAAGCTTTCTTT

clone_size: .
v_call: TRBV16
d_call: TRBD1
j_call: TRBJ2-7
cdr3_aa: CASSQSSGQYLEQYF
cdr3_nt: TGTGCCAGCAGCCAATCCTCGGGACAGTACCTAGAGCAGTACTTC

clone_size: .
v_call: TRBV15
d_call: .
j_call: TRBJ2-7
cdr3_aa: CATRVPGRPEGEQYF
cdr3_nt: TGTGCCACGAGAGTCCCAGGACGTCCGGAGGGCGAGCAGTACTTC

clone_size: .
v_call: TRBV7-9
d_call: .
j_call: TRBJ1-5
cdr3_aa: CASSLAGRTSNQPQHF
cdr3_nt: TGTGCCAGCAGCTTAGCGGGCCGGACTAGCAATCAGCCCCAGCATTTT

clone_size: .
v_call: TRBV7-9
d_call: .
j_call: TRBJ2-3
cdr3_aa: CASSFPQGWQEDTQYF
cdr3_nt: TGTGCCAGCAGCTTTCCTCAGGGGTGGCAGGAAGATACGCAGTATTTT